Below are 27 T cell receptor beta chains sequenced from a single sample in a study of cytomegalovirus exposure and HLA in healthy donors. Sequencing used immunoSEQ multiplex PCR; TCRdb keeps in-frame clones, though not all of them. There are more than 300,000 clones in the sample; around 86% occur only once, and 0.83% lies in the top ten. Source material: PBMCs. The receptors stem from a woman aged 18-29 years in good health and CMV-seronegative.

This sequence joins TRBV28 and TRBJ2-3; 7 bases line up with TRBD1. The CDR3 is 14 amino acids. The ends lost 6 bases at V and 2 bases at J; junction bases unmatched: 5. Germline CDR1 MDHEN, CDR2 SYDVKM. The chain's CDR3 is CASRTGSDTDTQYF. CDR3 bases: TGTGCCAGCAGGACAGGGTCGGACACAGATACGCAGTATTTT.

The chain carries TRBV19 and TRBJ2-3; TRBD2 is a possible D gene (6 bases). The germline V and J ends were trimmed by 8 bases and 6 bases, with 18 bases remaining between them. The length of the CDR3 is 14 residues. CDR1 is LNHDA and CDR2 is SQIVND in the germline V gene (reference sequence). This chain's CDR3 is CASSGTLVFDTQYF. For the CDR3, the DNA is TGTGCCAGTTCCGGGACTCTGGTTTTCGATACGCAGTATTTT.

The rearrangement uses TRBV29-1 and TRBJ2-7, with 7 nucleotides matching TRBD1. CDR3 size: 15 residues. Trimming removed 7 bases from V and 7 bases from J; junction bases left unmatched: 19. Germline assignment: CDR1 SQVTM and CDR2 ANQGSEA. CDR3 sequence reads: CSATGTFFSSSEQYF. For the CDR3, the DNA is TGCAGCGCGACAGGGACGTTCTTCTCATCGTCGGAGCAGTACTTC.

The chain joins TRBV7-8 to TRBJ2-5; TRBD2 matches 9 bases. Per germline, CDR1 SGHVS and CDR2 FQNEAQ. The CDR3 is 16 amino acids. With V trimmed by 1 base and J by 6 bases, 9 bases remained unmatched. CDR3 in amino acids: CASSLVPSLAGKTQYF. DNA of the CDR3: TGTGCCAGCAGCTTAGTTCCTTCACTAGCGGGCAAGACCCAGTACTTC.

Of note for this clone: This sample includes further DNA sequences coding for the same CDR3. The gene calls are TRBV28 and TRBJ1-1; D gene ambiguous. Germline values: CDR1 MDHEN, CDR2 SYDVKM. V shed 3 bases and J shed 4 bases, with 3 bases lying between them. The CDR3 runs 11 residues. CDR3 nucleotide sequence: TGTGCCAGCAGTTTTATCACTGAAGCTTTCTTT. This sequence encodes CASSFITEAFF. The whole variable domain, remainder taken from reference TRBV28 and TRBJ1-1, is DVKVTQSSRYLVKRTGEKVFLECVQDMDHENMFWYRQDPGLGLRLIYFSYDVKMKEKGDIPEGYSVSREKKERFSLILESASTNQTSMYLCASSFITEAFFGQGTRLTVV.

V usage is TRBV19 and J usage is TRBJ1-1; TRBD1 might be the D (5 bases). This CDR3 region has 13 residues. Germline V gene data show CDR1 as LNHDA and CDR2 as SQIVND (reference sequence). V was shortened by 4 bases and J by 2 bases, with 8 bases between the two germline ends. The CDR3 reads CASSRGGNTEAFF. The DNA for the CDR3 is TGTGCCAGTAGTAGGGGGGGTAACACTGAAGCTTTCTTT.

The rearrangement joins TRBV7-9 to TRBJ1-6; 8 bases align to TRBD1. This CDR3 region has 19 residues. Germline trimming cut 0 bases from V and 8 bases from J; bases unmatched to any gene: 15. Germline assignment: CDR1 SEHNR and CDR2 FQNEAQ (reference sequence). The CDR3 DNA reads TGTGCCAGCAGCTTAGCGAGGGTAAACCCGGGACAGGCCTATTCACCCCTCCACTTT. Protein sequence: CASSLARVNPGQAYSPLHF.

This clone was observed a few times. Here the CDR3 reads CASSPGQGTAFF. CDR3 bases: TGTGCCAGCTCACCCGGACAGGGGACTGCTTTCTTT. The V and J genes are TRBV18 and TRBJ1-1; 9 bases are shared with TRBD1. The CDR3 is 12 amino acids. Trimming removed 3 bases from V and 11 bases from J; junction bases left unmatched: 4. From germline, CDR1 is KGHSH and CDR2 LQKENI.

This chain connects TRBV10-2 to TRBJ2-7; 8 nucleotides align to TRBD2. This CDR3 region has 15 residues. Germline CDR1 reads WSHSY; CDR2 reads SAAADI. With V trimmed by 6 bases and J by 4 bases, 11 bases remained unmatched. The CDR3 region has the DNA TGCGCCAGCAGGGTAGGCCCCGGGGGGGCGTACGAGCAGTACTTC. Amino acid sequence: CASRVGPGGAYEQYF.

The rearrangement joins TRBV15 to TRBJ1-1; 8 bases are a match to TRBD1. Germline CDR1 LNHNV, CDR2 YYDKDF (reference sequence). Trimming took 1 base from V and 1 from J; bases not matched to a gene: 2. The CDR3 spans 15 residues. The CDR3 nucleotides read TGTGCCACCAGCAGAGGCGGACAGGGGAACACTGAAGCTTTCTTT. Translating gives CATSRGGQGNTEAFF.

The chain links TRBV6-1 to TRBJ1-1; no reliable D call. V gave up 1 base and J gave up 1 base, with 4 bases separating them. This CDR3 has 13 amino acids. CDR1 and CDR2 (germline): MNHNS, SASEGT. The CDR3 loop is CASSEVWNTEAFF. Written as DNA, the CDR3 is TGTGCCAGCAGTGAAGTCTGGAACACTGAAGCTTTCTTT.

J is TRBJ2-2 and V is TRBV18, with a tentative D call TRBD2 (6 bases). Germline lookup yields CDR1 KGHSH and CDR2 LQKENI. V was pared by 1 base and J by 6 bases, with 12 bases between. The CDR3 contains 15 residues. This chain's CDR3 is CASSPRLDVPGELFF. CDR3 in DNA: TGTGCCAGCTCACCACGACTAGACGTCCCCGGGGAGCTGTTTTTT.

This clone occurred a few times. For the CDR3, the DNA is TGTGCCAGCAGCCAAGAAAGATGGCAGGGCTACACCTTC. Its translation is CASSQERWQGYTF. The gene calls are TRBV14 and TRBJ1-2, with D unresolved. This CDR3 comprises 13 residues. In germline, CDR1 is SGHDN, CDR2 FVKESK. The V and J ends lost 0 bases and 8 bases respectively, with 10 bases between them.

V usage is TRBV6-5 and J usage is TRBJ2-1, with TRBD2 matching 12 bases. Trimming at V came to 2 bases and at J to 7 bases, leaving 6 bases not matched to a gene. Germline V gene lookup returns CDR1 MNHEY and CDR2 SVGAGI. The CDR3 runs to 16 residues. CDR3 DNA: TGTGCCAGCAGTTACCCTAGCGGGGGGGCTTCAAATGAGCAGTTCTTC. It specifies CASSYPSGGASNEQFF.

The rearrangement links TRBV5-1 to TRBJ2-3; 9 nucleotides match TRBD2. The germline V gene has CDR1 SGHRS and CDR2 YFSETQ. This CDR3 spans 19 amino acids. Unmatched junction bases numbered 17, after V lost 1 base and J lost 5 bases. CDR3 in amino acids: CASSLRGQMKRGVGDTQYF. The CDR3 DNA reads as TGCGCCAGCAGCTTGCGCGGCCAGATGAAGCGGGGGGTTGGAGATACGCAGTATTTT.

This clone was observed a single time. In DNA, the CDR3 is TGTGCCAGCAGTTATGGAGGGATTGATGGCTACACCTTC. This codes for CASSYGGIDGYTF. The chain couples TRBV6-5 to TRBJ1-2; D uncertain. CDR1 MNHEY and CDR2 SVGAGI come from the germline V gene. V was cut by 3 bases and J by 6 bases, with 11 bases left in between. The CDR3 length is 13 residues.

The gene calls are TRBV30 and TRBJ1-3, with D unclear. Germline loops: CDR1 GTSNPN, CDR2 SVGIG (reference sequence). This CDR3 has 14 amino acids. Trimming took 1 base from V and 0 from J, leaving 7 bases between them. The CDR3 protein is CAWSAGISGNTIYF. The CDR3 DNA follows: TGTGCCTGGAGTGCGGGGATCTCTGGAAACACCATATATTTT.

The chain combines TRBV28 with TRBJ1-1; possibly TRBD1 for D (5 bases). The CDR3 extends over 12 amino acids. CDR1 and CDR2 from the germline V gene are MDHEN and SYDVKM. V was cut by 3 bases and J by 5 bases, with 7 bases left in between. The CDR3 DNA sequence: TGTGCCAGCAGTTTTCGGGGGACTGAAGCTTTCTTT. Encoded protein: CASSFRGTEAFF.

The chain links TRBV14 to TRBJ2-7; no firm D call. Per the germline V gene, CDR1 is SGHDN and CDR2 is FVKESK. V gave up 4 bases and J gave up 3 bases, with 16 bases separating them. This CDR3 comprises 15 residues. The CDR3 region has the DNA TGTGCCAGCAGCCTCCAGTCCGGAGCTAACTACGAGCAGTACTTC. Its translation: CASSLQSGANYEQYF.

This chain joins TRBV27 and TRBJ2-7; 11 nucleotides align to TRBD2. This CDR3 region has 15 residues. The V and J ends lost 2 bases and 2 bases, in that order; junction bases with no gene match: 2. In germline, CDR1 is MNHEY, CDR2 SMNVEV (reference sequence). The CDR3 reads CASSLTGLAAYEQYF. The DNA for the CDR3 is TGTGCCAGCAGTTTAACGGGACTAGCGGCCTACGAGCAGTACTTC.

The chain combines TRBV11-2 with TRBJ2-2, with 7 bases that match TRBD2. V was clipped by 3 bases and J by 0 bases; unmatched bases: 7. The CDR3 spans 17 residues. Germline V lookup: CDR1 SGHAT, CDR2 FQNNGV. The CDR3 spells CASSFGTGGPNTGELFF. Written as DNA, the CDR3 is TGTGCCAGCAGCTTCGGAACGGGGGGACCGAACACCGGGGAGCTGTTTTTT.

The DNA for the CDR3 is TGTGCCTGGAGTGGCGGAAGCAGCGACGAGCAGTACTTC. Protein product: CAWSGGSSDEQYF. This chain joins TRBV30 and TRBJ2-7; unclear D gene. Trimming cost V 1 base and J 5 bases, with 12 bases left between them. CDR3 size: 13 residues. Germline V gene sequence: CDR1 GTSNPN, CDR2 SVGIG (reference sequence).

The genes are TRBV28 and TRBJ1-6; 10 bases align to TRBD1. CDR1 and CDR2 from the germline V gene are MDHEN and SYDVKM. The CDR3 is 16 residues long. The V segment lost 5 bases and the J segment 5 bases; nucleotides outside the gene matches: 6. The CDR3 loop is CASSTPGTGDNSPLHF. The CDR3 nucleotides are TGTGCCAGCAGTACGCCCGGGACAGGGGATAATTCACCCCTCCACTTT.

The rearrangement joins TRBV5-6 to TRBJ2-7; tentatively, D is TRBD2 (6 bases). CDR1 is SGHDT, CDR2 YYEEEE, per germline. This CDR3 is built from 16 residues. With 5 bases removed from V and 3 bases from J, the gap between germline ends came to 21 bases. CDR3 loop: CASSPSPGASVYEQYF. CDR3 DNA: TGTGCCAGCAGTCCCAGTCCCGGGGCTAGCGTCTACGAGCAGTACTTC.

For the CDR3, the DNA is TGCGCCAGCAGCCAAGGGGTTTCCGGGGGCGCGGGAGGTGAGCAGTTCTTC. It is translated as CASSQGVSGGAGGEQFF. This chain uses TRBV4-1 with TRBJ2-1; TRBD2 agrees at 8 bases. CDR3 length equals 17 residues. J gave up 9 bases and V 1 base, and 14 bases lay outside the gene matches. Germline assignment: CDR1 MGHRA and CDR2 YSYEKL.

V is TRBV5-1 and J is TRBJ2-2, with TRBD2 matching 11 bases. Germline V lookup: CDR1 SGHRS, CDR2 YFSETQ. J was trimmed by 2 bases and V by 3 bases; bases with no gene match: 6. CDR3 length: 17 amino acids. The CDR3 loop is CASSSTSGAPNTGELFF. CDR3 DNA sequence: TGCGCCAGCAGCTCGACTAGCGGGGCCCCAAACACCGGGGAGCTGTTTTTT.

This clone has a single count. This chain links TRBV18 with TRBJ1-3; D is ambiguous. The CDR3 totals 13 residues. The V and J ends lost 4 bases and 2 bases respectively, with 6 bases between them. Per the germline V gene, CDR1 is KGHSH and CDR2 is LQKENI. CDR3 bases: TGTGCCAGCTCACAGAGCCCTGGAAACACCATATATTTT. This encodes CASSQSPGNTIYF.